This T cell receptor beta chain was retrieved from a study of blood T cell repertoires in COVID-19. Authors' data handling: Cell counts per sample came from amplifying reference gene primers. The repertoire was sequenced with immunoSEQ multiplex PCR; TCRdb's copy has only in-frame clones and lacks some. The V and J calls and the clone size are those of that table, but D and trimming were determined from the DNA. Of some 320,000 clones in the sample, roughly nine tenths are singletons; the top ten hold 2% to 3%. CDR3 length: 17 amino acids. Germline V gene lookup returns CDR1 SEHNR and CDR2 FQNEAQ (reference sequence). V gave up 4 bases and J gave up 4 bases; unmatched junction bases: 5. Participants had their cohort set by participant-reported clinical history. A note on this clone: Other DNA sequences in this sample translate to the same CDR3.

This clonotype was sampled from a man between 60 and 70 years old who had recovered from COVID-19. Sequencing was carried out using PBMCs or T cells enriched from blood (not recorded which). The chain links TRBV7-9 to TRBJ2-1, with 15 bases fitting TRBD2. In DNA form, the CDR3 reads TGTGCCAGCAGCTCGCCGGGACTAGCGGGAGGTTACAATGAGCAGTTCTTC. This encodes CASSSPGLAGGYNEQFF.